This record covers a single T cell receptor beta chain. The antigen is unknown. Thawed PBMCs were FACS-sorted into unstimulated CD4+CD25+CD127- regulatory T cells, CD4+CD25- non-regulatory cells, CD4 and CD8 cells. The method was immunoSEQ multiplex PCR; TCRdb's version includes in-frame clones alone and lacks a portion of them. The sample consists of over 50,000 clones, around 83% of them appearing once. These data originate in a study of Tregs in tolerant kidney transplant recipients. Study conclusions and caveats: Biological reproducibility was not directly addressed in this study. Validation in larger populations is needed because few patients were studied.

Germline loops: CDR1 SQVTM, CDR2 ANQGSEA. There are 15 residues in the CDR3. Unmatched junction bases numbered 11, after V lost 3 bases and J lost 6 bases. The chain is built from TRBV29-1 and TRBJ2-3; 8 bases match TRBD2. The TCR originated in a human donor in good health. The sequenced material came from CD4+ T cells from blood. The CDR3 DNA reads TGCAGCGTTGACGGGGGGGGCGACTCCCCGGATACGCAGTATTTT. This translates into CSVDGGGDSPDTQYF.